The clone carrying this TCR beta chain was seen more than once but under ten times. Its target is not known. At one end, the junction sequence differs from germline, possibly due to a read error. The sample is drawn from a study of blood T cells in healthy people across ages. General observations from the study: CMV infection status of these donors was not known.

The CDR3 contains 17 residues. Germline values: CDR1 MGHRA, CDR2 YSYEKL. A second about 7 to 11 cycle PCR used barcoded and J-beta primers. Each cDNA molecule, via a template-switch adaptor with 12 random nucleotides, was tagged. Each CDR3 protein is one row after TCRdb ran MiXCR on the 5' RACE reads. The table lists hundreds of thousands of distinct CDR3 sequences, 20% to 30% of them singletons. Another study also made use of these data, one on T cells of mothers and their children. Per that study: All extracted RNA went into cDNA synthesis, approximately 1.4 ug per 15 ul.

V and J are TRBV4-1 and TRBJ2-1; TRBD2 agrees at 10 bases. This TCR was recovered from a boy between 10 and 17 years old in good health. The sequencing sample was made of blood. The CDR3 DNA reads TGCGCCAGCGGCCAAGATCCGGCTAGCGGGGGATACAATGAGCAGTTCTTC. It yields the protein CASGQDPASGGYNEQFF.